This T cell receptor (beta chain) was documented in a study of T cells in Graves' hyperthyroidism and ophthalmopathy. In its sample, this clonotype was seen many times. Amplification of TCR beta CDR3 regions was performed using RNA transcripts as template. TCR CDR3 regions were first amplified by RT-PCR with HTBI primers. TCRdb re-analysed the multiplex PCR reads in MiXCR, keeping a single row per CDR3 protein. The sample includes approximately 300,000 distinct CDR3 sequences, over 15% seen only once; the top ten take approximately 60%. The length of the CDR3 is 13 residues. The germline V gene has CDR1 SGHAT and CDR2 FQNNGV. Trimming stripped 0 bases from V and 7 bases from J, with 9 bases between.

This chain links TRBV11-2 with TRBJ1-1; D not resolved. Sequencing was carried out using blood. This clonotype was sampled from a woman aged 55-70 years with Graves' ophthalmopathy. The CDR3 here is CASSLDRTVEAFF. Written as DNA, the CDR3 is TGTGCCAGCAGCTTAGATAGGACGGTTGAAGCTTTCTTT.